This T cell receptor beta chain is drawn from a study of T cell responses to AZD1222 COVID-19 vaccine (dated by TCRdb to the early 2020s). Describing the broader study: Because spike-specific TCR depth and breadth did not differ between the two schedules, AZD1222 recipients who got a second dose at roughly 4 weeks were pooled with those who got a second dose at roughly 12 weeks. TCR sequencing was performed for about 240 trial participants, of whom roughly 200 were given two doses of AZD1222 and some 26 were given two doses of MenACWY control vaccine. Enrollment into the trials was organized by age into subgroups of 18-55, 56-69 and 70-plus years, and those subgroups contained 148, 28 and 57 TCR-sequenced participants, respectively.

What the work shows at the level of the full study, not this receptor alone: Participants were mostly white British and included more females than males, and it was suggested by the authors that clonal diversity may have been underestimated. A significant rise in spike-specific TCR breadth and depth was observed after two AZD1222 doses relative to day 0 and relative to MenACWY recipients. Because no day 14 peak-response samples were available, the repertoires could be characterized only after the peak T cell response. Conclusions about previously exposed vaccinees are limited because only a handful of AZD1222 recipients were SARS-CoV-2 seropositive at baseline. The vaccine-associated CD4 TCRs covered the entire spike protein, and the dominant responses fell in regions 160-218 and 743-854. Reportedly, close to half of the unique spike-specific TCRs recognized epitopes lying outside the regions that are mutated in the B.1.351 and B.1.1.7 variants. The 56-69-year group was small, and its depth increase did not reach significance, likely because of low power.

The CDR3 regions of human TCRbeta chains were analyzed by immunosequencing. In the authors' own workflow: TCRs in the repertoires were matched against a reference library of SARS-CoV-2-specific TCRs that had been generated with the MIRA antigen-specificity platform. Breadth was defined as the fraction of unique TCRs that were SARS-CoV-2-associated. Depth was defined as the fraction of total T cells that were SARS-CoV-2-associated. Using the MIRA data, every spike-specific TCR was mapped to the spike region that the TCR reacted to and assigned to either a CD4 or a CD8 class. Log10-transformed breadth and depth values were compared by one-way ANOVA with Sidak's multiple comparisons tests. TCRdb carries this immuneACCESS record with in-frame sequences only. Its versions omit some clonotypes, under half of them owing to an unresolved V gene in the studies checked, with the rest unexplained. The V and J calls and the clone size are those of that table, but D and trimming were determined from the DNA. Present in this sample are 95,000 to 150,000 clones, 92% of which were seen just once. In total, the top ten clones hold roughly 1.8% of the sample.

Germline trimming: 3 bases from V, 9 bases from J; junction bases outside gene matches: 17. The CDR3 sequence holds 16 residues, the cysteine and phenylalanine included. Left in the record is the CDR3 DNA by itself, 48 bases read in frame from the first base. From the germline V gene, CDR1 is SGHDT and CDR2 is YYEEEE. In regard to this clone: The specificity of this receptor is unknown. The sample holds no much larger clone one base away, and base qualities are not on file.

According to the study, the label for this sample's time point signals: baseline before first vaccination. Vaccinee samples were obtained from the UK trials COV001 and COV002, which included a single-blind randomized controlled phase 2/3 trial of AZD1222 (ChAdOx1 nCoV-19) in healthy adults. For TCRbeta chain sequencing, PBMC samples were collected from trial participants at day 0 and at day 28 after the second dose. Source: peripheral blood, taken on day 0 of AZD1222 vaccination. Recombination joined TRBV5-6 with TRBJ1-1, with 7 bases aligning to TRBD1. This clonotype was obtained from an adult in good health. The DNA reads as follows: TGTGCCAGCAGCTGGGGAGGGGGAACAGGGGTCAGGAAAGCTTTCTTT. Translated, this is CASSWGGGTGVRKAFF.